This TCR beta chain was sequenced in a study of CD8+ T cells in alopecia areata. Study details: Each of the treated patients was given oral tofacitinib, 5 to 10 mg twice daily, for moderate-to-severe alopecia areata. Study findings and constraints: Lesional tissue from the scalp (especially in alopecia totalis/universalis) showed higher clonality than normal scalp. Within the top 100, expanded CD8+ clones significantly decreased with tofacitinib, as did scalp clonality.

After isolation, RNA underwent reverse transcription to generate cDNA as the sequencing template. Sequencing used immunoSEQ multiplex PCR; TCRdb keeps in-frame clones, though not all of them. The sample contains tens of thousands of clones, 35% to 55% of which appear only once. In this sample, this clone turned up once. Its specificity is unknown. The treatment denotes: oral pan-JAK inhibitor, 5-10 mg twice daily. Obtained from alopecia areata patients were lesional scalp punch biopsies along with peripheral blood. The CDR3 totals 16 residues. CDR1 and CDR2 (germline): LNHNV, YYDKDF (reference sequence). V was pared by 3 bases and J by 4 bases, with 8 bases of the junction left unmatched.

The genes are TRBV15 and TRBJ2-2; 7 nucleotides align to TRBD2. This specimen consisted of CD8+ T cells sorted from blood, obtained around week 36, from a patient treated with tofacitinib. The sequence came from a human donor with alopecia areata. The CDR3 nucleotides read TGTGCCACCAGCAGGACTAGCCCCTCGGTCACCGGGGAGCTGTTTTTT. Its translation: CATSRTSPSVTGELFF. Together with reference TRBV15 and TRBJ2-2, the CDR3 gives the full variable domain: DAMVIQNPRYQVTQFGKPVTLSCSQTLNHNVMYWYQQKSSQAPKLLFHYYDKDFNNEADTPDNFQSRRPNTSFCFLDIRSPGLGDTAMYLCATSRTSPSVTGELFFGEGSRLTVL.